This TCR beta chain was obtained from a study of blood T cell repertoires in COVID-19. Study in general: Sites in the United States, Italy and Spain provided acute and convalescent COVID-19 samples. T cells, B-cell-depleted T cells, or PBMCs supplied cDNA or gDNA.

Original data processing: Reference gene primer amplification in the assay estimated nucleated cell counts. This table comes from immunoSEQ multiplex PCR, and its TCRdb copy is limited to in-frame clones, with some not included. The DNA gave D and trimming, while V, J and clone size come from that table. The table lists 150,000 to 200,000 clones, approximately 80% of them singletons, with less than 9.5% in the top ten. Trimming cost V 1 base and J 6 bases, with 10 bases left between them. The CDR3 runs 14 residues. CDR1 and CDR2 from the germline V gene are LGHDT and YNNKEL (reference sequence). The chain employs TRBV3-1 (or the pseudogene TRBV3-2) and TRBJ1-5, with D possibly TRBD1 on 5 matching bases. Sequences were obtained from peripheral blood. The clonotype was recovered from a man aged 55-75 years with acute or convalescent COVID-19. In DNA, the CDR3 is TGTGCCAGCAGCCAAGCAGGGCCTACTCAGCCCCAGCATTTT. This sequence encodes CASSQAGPTQPQHF.